These 8 T cell receptor beta chains came from one sample sequenced in a study of tumor-infiltrating lymphocytes in primary liver carcinoma. Reverse transcription of 500 to 650 ng total RNA with a constant-region primer produced TCR beta cDNA. ARM-PCR was slightly modified, and three nested multiplex PCR rounds with it gave rise to the TCR beta libraries. Each of the first two PCR rounds ran nine to ten cycles with TRBV1-TRBV30 forward and C-beta reverse primers. One entry per CDR3 protein results from TCRdb running MiXCR on the multiplex PCR reads. The sample shows about 20,000 distinct CDR3 sequences, roughly three quarters of them seen only once. Joint extraction of RNA and DNA used roughly 19-31 mg of bulk tissue that was unsorted. Sequenced material: liver tumor tissue from sampling region 1. The subset is: tumor region T1, superior pole. The receptors were sampled from a man aged 35 to 55 with primary liver carcinoma and hepatitis B virus infection.

In its sample, this clonotype was seen once. One end of the junction varies from germline; a read error may be responsible. The V call is TRBV6-2 or TRBV6-3, the J call TRBJ1-5; tentative D call: TRBD1 (5 bases). The CDR3 is 15 residues long. CDR1 and CDR2 from the germline V gene are MNHEY and SVGEGT. The CDR3 DNA sequence: TGTGCCAGCGGTTACTCCTTACAGGCCCAGTGGCCCCAGCATTTT. Its translation: CASGYSLQAQWPQHF.

A word on this clonotype: One junction end disagrees with the germline gene, perhaps due to a read error. The rearrangement uses TRBV11-2 and TRBJ2-7; D remains ambiguous. Germline CDR1 reads SGHAT; CDR2 reads FQNNGV. The CDR3 totals 14 residues. The CDR3 DNA follows: TGTGCTAGCAGCTTAACCGACGGAGCCAACGAGCAGTACTTC. Translated, it gives CASSLTDGANEQYF.

This clonotype was counted many times. The chain carries TRBV4-1 and TRBJ2-1, with unresolved D. The germline gives CDR1 MGHRA, CDR2 YSYEKL. V was pared by 4 bases and J by 5 bases, with 12 bases between. The CDR3 consists of 14 residues. The DNA of the CDR3 is TGCGCCAGCAGCCCGCTCGGTAACAACAATGAGCAGTTCTTC. This encodes CASSPLGNNNEQFF.

The CDR3 protein is CASGKAGRAVGSFF. DNA for the CDR3: TGTGCCAGCGGCAAAGCGGGAAGGGCGGTGGGATCGTTCTTC. The V gene is TRBV6-6, the J gene TRBJ2-1, with 7 bases lining up with TRBD2. The CDR3 consists of 14 residues. CDR1 and CDR2 from the germline V gene are MNHNY and SVGAGI (reference sequence). Germline trimming cut 8 bases from V and 15 bases from J; bases unmatched to any gene: 19.

This clonotype has just a few counts. V is TRBV11-2 and J is TRBJ2-2; possible D gene TRBD2, 6 bases. Per the germline V gene, CDR1 is SGHAT and CDR2 is FQNNGV. The CDR3 is 16 residues long. Trimming took 8 bases from V and 0 from J, leaving 16 bases between them. The CDR3 spells CASLALGGANTGELFF. The CDR3 coding sequence is TGTGCCAGCTTAGCATTAGGAGGGGCGAACACCGGGGAGCTGTTTTTT.

This clonotype came up a few times. The chain employs TRBV5-1 and TRBJ1-3; D unresolved. Trimming took off 5 bases at V and 2 bases at J, with 14 bases between the two ends. CDR1 is SGHRS, CDR2 YFSETQ, per germline. The CDR3 covers 15 residues. CDR3 bases: TGCGCCAGCAGTCAAAACTGGAATACTGGAAACACCATATATTTT. Translated: CASSQNWNTGNTIYF.

In the case of this clonotype: It may be a read error: a sequence one base away is much more abundant. In this CDR3 the conserved last residue, phenylalanine or tryptophan, is missing, so a read error is likely. The chain joins TRBV5-1 to TRBJ2-1; D is possibly TRBD1 (6 bases). This CDR3 has 12 residues. From germline, CDR1 is SGHRS and CDR2 YFSETQ. V gave up 2 bases and J gave up 8 bases, with 8 bases separating them. The CDR3 sequence is CASSLQGDEQFL. CDR3 DNA: TGCGCCAGCAGCTTACAGGGCGATGAGCAGTTCCTC.

This clonotype was recorded a few times. Mismatch with germline at one junction end may stem from a read error. CDR3: CVSSFLAGGQHFNNEQLF. CDR3 sequence (DNA): TGTGTCAGCAGTTTTCTGGCAGGGGGCCAGCATTTCAACAATGAGCAGCTCTTC. The gene calls are TRBV12-3 or TRBV12-4 and TRBJ2-1; 8 bases are shared with TRBD1. This CDR3 spans 18 amino acids.